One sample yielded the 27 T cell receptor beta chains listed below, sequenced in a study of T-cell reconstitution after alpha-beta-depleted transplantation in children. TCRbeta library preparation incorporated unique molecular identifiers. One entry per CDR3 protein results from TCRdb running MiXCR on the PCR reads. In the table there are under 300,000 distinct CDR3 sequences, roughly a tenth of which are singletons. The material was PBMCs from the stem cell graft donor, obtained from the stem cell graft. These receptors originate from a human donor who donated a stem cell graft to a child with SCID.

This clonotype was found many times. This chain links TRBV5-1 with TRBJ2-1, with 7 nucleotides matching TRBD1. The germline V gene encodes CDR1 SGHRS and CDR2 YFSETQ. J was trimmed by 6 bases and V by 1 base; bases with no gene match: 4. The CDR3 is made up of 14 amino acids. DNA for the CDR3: TGCGCCAGCAGCTTGCTCCCAGGGGGCAATGAGCAGTTCTTC. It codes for CASSLLPGGNEQFF.

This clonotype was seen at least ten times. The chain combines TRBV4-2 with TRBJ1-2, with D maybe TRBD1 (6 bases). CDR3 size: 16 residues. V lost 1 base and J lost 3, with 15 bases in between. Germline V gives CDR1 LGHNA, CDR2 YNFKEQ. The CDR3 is CASSQGTGRRDYGYTF. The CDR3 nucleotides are TGTGCCAGCAGCCAAGGCACAGGGAGGAGGGACTATGGCTACACCTTC.

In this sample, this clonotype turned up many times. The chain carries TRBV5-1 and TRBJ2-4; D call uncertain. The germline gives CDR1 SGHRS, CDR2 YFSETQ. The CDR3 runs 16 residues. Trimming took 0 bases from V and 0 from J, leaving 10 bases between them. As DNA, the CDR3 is TGCGCCAGCAGCTTGGACGGGCTTGCAGCCAAAAACATTCAGTACTTC. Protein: CASSLDGLAAKNIQYF. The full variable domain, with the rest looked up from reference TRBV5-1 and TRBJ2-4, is KAGVTQTPRYLIKTRGQQVTLSCSPISGHRSVSWYQQTPGQGLQFLFEYFSETQRNKGNFPGRFSGRQFSNSRSEMNVSTLELGDSALYLCASSLDGLAAKNIQYFGAGTRLSVL.

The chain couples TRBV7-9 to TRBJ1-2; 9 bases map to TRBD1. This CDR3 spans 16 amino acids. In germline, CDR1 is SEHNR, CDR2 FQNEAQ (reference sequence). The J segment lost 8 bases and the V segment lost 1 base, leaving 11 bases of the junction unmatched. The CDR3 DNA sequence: TGTGCCAGCAGCTTAGGCCCGGGACAGGGCAGCGGCGGCTACACCTTC. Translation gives CASSLGPGQGSGGYTF.

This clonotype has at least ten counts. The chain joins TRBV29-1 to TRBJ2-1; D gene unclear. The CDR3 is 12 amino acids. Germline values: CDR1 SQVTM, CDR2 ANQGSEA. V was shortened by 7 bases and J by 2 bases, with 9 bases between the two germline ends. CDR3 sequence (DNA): TGCAGCGCATACCGGGCCTACAATGAGCAGTTCTTC. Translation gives CSAYRAYNEQFF.

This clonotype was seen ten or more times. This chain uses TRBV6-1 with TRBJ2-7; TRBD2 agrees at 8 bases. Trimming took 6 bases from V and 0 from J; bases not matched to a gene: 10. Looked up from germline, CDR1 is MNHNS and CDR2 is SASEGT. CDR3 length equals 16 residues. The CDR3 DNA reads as TGTGCCAGCAGGGACCGGGAGGGGAATCCCTCCTACGAGCAGTACTTC. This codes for CASRDREGNPSYEQYF.

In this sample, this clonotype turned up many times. CDR3 sequence: CSARPSGGRGLYTQYF. As DNA, the CDR3 is TGCAGTGCTAGACCTAGCGGGGGGCGGGGACTATATACGCAGTATTTT. The chain couples TRBV20-1 to TRBJ2-3, with TRBD2 matching over 11 bases. Germline CDR1 and CDR2: DFQATT and SNEGSKA (reference sequence). Losses at the gene ends were 2 bases for V and 7 bases for J; bases not matched to a gene: 11. CDR3 length: 16 residues.

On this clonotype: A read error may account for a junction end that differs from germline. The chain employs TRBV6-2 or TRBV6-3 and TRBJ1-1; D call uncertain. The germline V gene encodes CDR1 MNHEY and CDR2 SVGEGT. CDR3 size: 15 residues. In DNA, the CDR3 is TGTGCCAGCAATTACTCGCGTGGTATGAACACTGAAGCTTTCTTT. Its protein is CASNYSRGMNTEAFF.

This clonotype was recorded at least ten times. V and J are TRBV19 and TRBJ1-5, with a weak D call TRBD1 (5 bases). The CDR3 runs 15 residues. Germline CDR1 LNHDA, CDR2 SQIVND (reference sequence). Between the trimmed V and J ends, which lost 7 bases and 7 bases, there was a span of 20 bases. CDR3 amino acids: CASTLNPGTGQPQHF. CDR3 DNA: TGTGCCAGTACCCTAAACCCCGGGACCGGGCAGCCCCAGCATTTT.

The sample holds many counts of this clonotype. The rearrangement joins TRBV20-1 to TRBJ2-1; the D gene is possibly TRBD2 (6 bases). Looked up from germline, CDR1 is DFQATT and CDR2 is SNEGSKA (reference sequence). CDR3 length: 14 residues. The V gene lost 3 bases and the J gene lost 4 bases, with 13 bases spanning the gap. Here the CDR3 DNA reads TGCAGTGCTAGCCGGAGGGACTTGTACAATGAGCAGTTCTTC. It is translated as CSASRRDLYNEQFF.

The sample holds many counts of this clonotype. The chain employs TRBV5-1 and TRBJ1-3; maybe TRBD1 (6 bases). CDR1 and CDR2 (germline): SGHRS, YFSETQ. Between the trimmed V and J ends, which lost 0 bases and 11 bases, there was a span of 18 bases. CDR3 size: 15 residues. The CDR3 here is CASSLDTGSVGAIYF. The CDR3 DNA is TGCGCCAGCAGCTTGGATACAGGGTCAGTCGGCGCCATATATTTT.

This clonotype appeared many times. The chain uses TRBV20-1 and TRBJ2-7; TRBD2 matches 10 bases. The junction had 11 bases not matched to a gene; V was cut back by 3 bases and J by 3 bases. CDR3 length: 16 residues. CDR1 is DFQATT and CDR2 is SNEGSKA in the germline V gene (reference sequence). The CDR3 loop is CSASVELAGANYEQYF. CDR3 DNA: TGCAGTGCTAGTGTGGAGCTAGCGGGGGCGAACTACGAGCAGTACTTC.

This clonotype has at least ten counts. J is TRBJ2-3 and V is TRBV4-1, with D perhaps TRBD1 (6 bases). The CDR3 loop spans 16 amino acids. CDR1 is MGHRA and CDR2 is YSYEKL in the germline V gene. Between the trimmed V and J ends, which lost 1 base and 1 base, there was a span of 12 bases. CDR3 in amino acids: CASSQGKGGGTDTQYF. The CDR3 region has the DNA TGCGCCAGCAGCCAAGGAAAAGGGGGTGGCACAGATACGCAGTATTTT.

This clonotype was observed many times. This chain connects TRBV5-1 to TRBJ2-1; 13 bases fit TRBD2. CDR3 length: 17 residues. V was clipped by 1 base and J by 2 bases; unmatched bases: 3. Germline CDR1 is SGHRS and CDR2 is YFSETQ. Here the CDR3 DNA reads TGCGCCAGCAGCTTGCAAACTAGCGGGGGGGCCTACAATGAGCAGTTCTTC. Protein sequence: CASSLQTSGGAYNEQFF.

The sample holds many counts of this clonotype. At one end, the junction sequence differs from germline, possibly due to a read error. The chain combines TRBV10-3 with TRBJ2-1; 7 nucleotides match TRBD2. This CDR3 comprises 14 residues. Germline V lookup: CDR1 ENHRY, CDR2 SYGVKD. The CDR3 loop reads CAISFSGDYDEQFF. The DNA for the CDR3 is TGTGCCATCAGCTTCAGCGGGGACTACGATGAGCAGTTCTTC.

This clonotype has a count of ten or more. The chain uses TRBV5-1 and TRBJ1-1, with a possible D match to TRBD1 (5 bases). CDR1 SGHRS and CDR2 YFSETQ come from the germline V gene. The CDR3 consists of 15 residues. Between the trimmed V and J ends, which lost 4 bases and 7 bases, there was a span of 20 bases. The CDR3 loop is CASSGTAGPSGEAFF. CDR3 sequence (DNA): TGCGCCAGCAGCGGGACCGCGGGGCCAAGTGGTGAAGCTTTCTTT.

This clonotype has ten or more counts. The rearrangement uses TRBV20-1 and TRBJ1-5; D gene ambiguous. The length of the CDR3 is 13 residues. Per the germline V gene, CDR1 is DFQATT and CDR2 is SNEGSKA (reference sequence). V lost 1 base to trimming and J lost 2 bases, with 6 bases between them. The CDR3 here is CSARGAGNQPQHF. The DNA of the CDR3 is TGCAGTGCTAGAGGGGCAGGCAATCAGCCCCAGCATTTT.

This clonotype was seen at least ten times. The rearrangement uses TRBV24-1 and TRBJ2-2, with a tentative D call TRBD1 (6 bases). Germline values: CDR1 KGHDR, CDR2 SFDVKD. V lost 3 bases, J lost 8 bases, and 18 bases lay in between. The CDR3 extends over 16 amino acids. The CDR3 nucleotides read TGTGCCACCAGTGATCCGACCCTAAAAGGGGGTGGGGAGCTGTTTTTT. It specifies CATSDPTLKGGGELFF.

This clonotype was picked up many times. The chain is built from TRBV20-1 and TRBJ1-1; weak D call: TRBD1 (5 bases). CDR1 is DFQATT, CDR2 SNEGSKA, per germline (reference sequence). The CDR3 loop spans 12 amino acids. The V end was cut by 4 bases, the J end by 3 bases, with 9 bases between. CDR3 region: CSAKLGDTEAFF. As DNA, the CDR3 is TGCAGTGCTAAACTGGGGGACACTGAAGCTTTCTTT.

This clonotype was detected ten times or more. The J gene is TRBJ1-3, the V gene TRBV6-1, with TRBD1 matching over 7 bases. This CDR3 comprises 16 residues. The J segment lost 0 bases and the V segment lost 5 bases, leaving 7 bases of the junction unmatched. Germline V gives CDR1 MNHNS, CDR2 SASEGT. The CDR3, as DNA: TGTGCCAGCAGTAAAATGACAGGGTTCTCTGGAAACACCATATATTTT. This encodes CASSKMTGFSGNTIYF.

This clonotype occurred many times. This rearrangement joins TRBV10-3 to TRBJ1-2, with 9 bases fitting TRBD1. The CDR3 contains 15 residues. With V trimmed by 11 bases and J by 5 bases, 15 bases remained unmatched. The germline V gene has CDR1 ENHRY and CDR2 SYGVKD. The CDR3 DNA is TGTGCCGTCGGGCCCCTCGGACAGGGGATATATGGCTACACCTTC. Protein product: CAVGPLGQGIYGYTF.

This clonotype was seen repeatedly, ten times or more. The CDR3 coding sequence is TGTGCCAGCAACCATGACAGGGGGCCGAATGAAAAACTGTTTTTT. Its translation is CASNHDRGPNEKLFF. V gene TRBV7-9 combines with J gene TRBJ1-4; 10 bases agree with TRBD1. V lost 7 bases, J lost 5 bases, and 7 bases stayed unmatched. The CDR3 has 15 residues. Looked up from germline, CDR1 is SEHNR and CDR2 is FQNEAQ (reference sequence).

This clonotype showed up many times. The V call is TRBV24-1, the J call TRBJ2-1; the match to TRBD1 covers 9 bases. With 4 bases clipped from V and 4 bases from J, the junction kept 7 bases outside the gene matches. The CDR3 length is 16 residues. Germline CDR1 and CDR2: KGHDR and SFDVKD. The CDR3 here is CATSDATGGVYNEQFF. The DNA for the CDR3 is TGTGCCACCAGTGACGCGACAGGGGGAGTTTACAATGAGCAGTTCTTC.

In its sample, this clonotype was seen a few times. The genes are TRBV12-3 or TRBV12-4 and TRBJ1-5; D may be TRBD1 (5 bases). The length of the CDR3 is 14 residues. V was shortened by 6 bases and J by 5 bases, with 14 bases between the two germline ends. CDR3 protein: CASSPRGFDQPQHF. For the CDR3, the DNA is TGTGCCAGCAGCCCTCGGGGCTTCGATCAGCCCCAGCATTTT.

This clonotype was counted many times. The CDR3 sequence: CASSPAGVSNEKLFF. The CDR3 DNA reads as TGTGCCAGCAGCCCCGCAGGGGTGTCTAATGAAAAACTGTTTTTT. The rearrangement uses TRBV11-2 and TRBJ1-4; a possible D gene is TRBD1 (6 bases). The CDR3 runs 15 residues. The germline V and J ends were trimmed by 5 bases and 3 bases, with 13 bases remaining between them. CDR1 and CDR2 (germline): SGHAT, FQNNGV.

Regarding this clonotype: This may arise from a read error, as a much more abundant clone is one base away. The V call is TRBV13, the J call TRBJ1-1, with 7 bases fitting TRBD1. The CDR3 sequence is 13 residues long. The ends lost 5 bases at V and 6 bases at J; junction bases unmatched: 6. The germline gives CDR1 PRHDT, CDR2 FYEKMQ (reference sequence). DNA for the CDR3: TGTGCCAGCAGCATGACAGGGTACCCTGAAGCTTTCTTT. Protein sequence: CASSMTGYPEAFF.

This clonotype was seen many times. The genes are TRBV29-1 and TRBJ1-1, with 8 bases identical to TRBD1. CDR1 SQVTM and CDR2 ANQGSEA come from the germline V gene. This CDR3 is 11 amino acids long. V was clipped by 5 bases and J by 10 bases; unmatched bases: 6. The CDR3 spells CSVLTGAGAFF. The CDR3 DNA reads TGCAGCGTTCTGACAGGGGCGGGAGCTTTCTTT.